The clone carrying this T cell receptor (beta chain) was recorded a few times. Its antigen is currently unknown. The entry originates in a study of T-cell reconstitution after alpha-beta-depleted transplantation in children. Whole-study findings and limits: Surviving recipient cells, namely T cells and thymic progenitors, were the source of high day-60 TCRbeta diversity in some patients. T-cell numbers and diversity one year post-transplant derived largely from freshly generated T cells. In patients about two months after transplant, alpha-beta T cells reportedly arose from several hundred expanded graft clones.

Preparation of the TCRbeta library was carried out with unique molecular identifiers. MiXCR, run by TCRdb on the PCR reads, gives a single entry per CDR3 protein. The sample lists over 200,000 distinct CDR3 sequences, about a tenth occurring once. The length of the CDR3 is 16 residues. Germline V gene data show CDR1 as SEHNR and CDR2 as FQNEAQ (reference sequence). The ends lost 6 bases at V and 4 bases at J; junction bases unmatched: 7. The source material was PBMCs, sampled before TCRalphabeta/CD19-depleted stem cell transplant. The V gene is TRBV7-9, the J gene TRBJ2-1, with TRBD2 matching 12 bases. The TCR comes from a child younger than two with acute myeloid leukemia, due to receive a stem cell transplant. This CDR3 reads CASRNLAGGPYNEQFF. The DNA for the CDR3 is TGTGCCAGCAGGAACCTAGCGGGAGGGCCTTACAATGAGCAGTTCTTC.